This T cell receptor beta chain was documented in a study of control samples from healthy donors and cancer patients. Produced via immunoSEQ multiplex PCR; TCRdb's table is partial and in-frame only. This table holds 160,000 or so clones, about 95% found once. V was pared by 1 base and J by 4 bases, with 10 bases between. Germline V lookup: CDR1 LGHDT, CDR2 YNNKEL (reference sequence). The CDR3 extends over 14 amino acids. The V and J genes are TRBV3-1 (or the pseudogene TRBV3-2) and TRBJ1-1; unclear D gene. The receptor's source is a man aged 60 to 75 with colorectal cancer. Sequencing was done on a sample of PBMCs. CDR3 sequence: CASSQGLWGTEAFF. CDR3 sequence (DNA): TGTGCCAGCAGCCAAGGGTTGTGGGGCACTGAAGCTTTCTTT.